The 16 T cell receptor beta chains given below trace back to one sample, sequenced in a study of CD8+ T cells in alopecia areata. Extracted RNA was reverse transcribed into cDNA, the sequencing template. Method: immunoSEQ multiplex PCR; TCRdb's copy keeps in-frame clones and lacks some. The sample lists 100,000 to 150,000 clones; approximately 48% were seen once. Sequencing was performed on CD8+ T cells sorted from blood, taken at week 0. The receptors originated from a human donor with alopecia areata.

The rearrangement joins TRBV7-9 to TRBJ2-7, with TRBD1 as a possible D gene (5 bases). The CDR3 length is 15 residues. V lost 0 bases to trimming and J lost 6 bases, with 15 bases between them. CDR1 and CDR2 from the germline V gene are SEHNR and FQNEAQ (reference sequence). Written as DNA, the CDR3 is TGTGCCAGCAGCTTAGCAACAGGAAGTCTCCTCGAGCAGTACTTC. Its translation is CASSLATGSLLEQYF.

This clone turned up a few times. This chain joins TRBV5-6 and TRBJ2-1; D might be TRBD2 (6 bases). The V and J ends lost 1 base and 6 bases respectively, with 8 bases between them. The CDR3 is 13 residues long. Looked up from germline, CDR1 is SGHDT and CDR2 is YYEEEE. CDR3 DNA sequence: TGTGCCAGCAGCTTGTGGCGGGGCAATGAGCAGTTCTTC. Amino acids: CASSLWRGNEQFF. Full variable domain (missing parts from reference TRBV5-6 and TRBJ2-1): DAGVTQSPTHLIKTRGQQVTLRCSPKSGHDTVSWYQQALGQGPQFIFQYYEEEERQRGNFPDRFSGHQFPNYSSELNVNALLLGDSALYLCASSLWRGNEQFFGPGTRLTVL.

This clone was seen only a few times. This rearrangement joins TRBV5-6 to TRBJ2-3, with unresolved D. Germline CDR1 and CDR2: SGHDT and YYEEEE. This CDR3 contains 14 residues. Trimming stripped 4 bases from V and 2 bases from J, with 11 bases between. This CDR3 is CASSPPYYTDTQYF. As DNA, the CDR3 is TGTGCCAGCAGCCCGCCCTATTACACAGATACGCAGTATTTT.

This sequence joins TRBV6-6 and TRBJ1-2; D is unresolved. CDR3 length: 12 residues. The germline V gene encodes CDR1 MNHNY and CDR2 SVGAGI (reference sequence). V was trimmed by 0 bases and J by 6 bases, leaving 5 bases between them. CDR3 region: CASSYSRDGYTF. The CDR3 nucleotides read TGTGCCAGCAGTTACTCAAGGGATGGCTACACCTTC.

The CDR3 protein is CASSQDRDWNQPQHF. In DNA, the CDR3 is TGCGCCAGCAGCCAAGACAGGGATTGGAATCAGCCCCAGCATTTT. The rearrangement joins TRBV4-3 to TRBJ1-5; the D gene is possibly TRBD1 (5 bases). V shed 0 bases and J shed 4 bases, with 10 bases lying between them. CDR3 length: 15 amino acids. From germline, CDR1 is LGHNA and CDR2 YSLEER.

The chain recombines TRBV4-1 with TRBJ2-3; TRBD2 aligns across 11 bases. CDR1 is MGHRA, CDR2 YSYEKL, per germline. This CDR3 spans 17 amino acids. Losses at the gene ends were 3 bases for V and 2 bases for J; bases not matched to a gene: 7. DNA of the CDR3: TGCGCCAGCAGCCAGAACCTAGCGGGGGGATACACAGATACGCAGTATTTT. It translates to CASSQNLAGGYTDTQYF.

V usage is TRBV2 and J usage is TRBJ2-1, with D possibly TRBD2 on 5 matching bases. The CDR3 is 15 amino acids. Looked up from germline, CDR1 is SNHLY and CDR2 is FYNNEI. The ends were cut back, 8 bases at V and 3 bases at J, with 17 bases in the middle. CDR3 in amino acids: CASRGSLGSYNEQFF. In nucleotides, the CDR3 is TGTGCCAGCCGGGGATCTCTGGGGAGCTACAATGAGCAGTTCTTC.

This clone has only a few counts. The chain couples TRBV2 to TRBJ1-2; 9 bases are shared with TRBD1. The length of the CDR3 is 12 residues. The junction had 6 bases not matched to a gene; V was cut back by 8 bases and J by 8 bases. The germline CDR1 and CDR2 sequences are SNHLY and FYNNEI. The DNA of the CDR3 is TGTGCCAGCCCCGGGACAGGGTACGGCTACACCTTC. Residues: CASPGTGYGYTF. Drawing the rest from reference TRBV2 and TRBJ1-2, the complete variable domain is EPEVTQTPSHQVTQMGQEVILRCVPISNHLYFYWYRQILGQKVEFLVSFYNNEISEKSEIFDDQFSVERPDGSNFTLKIRSTKLEDSAMYFCASPGTGYGYTFGSGTRLTVV.

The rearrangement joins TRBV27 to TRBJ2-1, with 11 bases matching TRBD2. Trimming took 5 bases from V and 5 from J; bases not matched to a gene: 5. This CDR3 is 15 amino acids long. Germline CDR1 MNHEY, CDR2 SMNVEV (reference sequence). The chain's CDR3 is CASSLAGGFDNEQFF. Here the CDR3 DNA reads TGTGCCAGCAGTCTAGCGGGGGGATTTGACAATGAGCAGTTCTTC.

CDR3 sequence reads: CASSSPGLAGDTDTQYF. Written as DNA, the CDR3 is TGTGCCAGCAGCTCACCGGGACTAGCGGGTGACACAGATACGCAGTATTTT. This chain links TRBV5-6 with TRBJ2-3, with TRBD2 matching over 12 bases. The V segment lost 3 bases and the J segment 2 bases; nucleotides outside the gene matches: 7. Germline V gene sequence: CDR1 SGHDT, CDR2 YYEEEE. The CDR3 totals 17 residues.

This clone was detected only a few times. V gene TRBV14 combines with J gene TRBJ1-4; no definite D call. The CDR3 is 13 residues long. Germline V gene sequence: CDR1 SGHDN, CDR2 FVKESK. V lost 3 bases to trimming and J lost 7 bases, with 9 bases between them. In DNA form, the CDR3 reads TGTGCCAGCAGCCAGGGCCGGTTTGAAAAACTGTTTTTT. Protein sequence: CASSQGRFEKLFF.

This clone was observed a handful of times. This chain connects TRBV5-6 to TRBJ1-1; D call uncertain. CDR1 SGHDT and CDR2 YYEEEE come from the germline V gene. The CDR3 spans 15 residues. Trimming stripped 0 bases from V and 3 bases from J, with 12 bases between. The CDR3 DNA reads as TGTGCCAGCAGCTTGGGCCCTCCCTTGGACACTGAAGCTTTCTTT. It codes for CASSLGPPLDTEAFF. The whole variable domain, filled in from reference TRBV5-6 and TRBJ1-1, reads DAGVTQSPTHLIKTRGQQVTLRCSPKSGHDTVSWYQQALGQGPQFIFQYYEEEERQRGNFPDRFSGHQFPNYSSELNVNALLLGDSALYLCASSLGPPLDTEAFFGQGTRLTVV.

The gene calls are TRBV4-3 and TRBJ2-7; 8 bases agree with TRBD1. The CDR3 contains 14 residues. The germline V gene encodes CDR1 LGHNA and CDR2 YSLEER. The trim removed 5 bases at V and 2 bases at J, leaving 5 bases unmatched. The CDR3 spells CASSLQGETYEQYF. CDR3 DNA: TGCGCCAGCAGCTTACAGGGGGAAACCTACGAGCAGTACTTC.

CDR3 in amino acids: CSVVLGTGELFF. CDR3 DNA: TGCAGCGTTGTACTGGGCACCGGGGAGCTGTTTTTT. The chain links TRBV29-1 to TRBJ2-2; no clear D gene. Trimming took 4 bases from V and 4 from J, leaving 7 bases between them. There are 12 residues in the CDR3. Germline-derived CDR1 and CDR2 are SQVTM and ANQGSEA.

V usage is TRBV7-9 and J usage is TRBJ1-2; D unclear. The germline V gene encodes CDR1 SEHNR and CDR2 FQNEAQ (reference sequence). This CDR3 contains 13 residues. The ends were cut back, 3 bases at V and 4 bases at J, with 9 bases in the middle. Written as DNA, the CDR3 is TGTGCCAGCAGCTTGGACGCGGTCTATGGCTACACCTTC. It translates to CASSLDAVYGYTF.

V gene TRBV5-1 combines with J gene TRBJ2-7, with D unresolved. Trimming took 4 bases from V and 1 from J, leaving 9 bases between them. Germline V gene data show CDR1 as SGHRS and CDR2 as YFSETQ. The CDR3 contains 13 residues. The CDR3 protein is CASSPMESYEQYF. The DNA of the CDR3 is TGCGCCAGCAGCCCAATGGAGTCCTACGAGCAGTACTTC.